The clone carrying this TCR beta chain was picked up many times. Its antigen is unknown. A clone one base away is much larger, so this may be a read error. Researchers took RNA transcripts and amplified the TCR beta CDR3 regions from them. During a first-round RT-PCR of the TCR CDR3, the HTBI primer set was used. MiXCR, applied by TCRdb to the multiplex PCR reads, yields one record per CDR3 protein. The table lists 75,000 to 100,000 distinct CDR3 sequences, approximately 42% of them singletons. This entry belongs to a study of T cells in Graves' hyperthyroidism and ophthalmopathy. Study-wide points: The blood repertoire included most of the expanded thyroid clonotypes above 0.001. Ophthalmopathy got predicted by the model a median approximately six months before its onset.

Graves' hyperthyroidism is called stable when ophthalmopathy does not progress within 18 months. Investigators excluded patients with uncontrolled infection, other autoimmune disease, pregnancy or lactation. Unmatched junction bases numbered 8, after V lost 2 bases and J lost 7 bases. This CDR3 comprises 14 residues. The V gene's germline CDR1 is SGDLS and CDR2 YYNGEE. The sequencing sample was made of peripheral blood or thyroid tissue (not recorded which). This clonotype was sampled from a woman aged 25-40 years with Graves' hyperthyroidism. V is TRBV9 and J is TRBJ2-5, with 7 bases matching TRBD1. CDR3: CASSVEDRSGTQYF. The DNA for the CDR3 is TGTGCCAGCAGCGTCGAGGACAGGTCAGGGACCCAGTACTTC.